What follows are 28 T cell receptor beta chains derived from one specimen sequenced in a study of blood T cell repertoires in COVID-19. Some clones are missing from TCRdb's copy, which holds only in-frame ones; the method was immunoSEQ multiplex PCR. The sample carries about 55,000 clones, around 90% recorded once. The sequencing sample was made of peripheral blood. Source of these receptors: a human donor with active COVID-19. The donor label of this sample is uncertain.

The V call is TRBV6-5, the J call TRBJ1-5; TRBD1 is a possible D gene (5 bases). The CDR3 runs to 16 residues. V dropped 0 bases and J dropped 5 bases, with 14 bases sitting between them. Germline V gene lookup returns CDR1 MNHEY and CDR2 SVGAGI. In DNA, the CDR3 is TGTGCCAGCAGTTACTCCCAGGGAGGAGGGGATCAGCCCCAGCATTTT. Translating gives CASSYSQGGGDQPQHF.

The chain has TRBV11-2 and TRBJ1-2; D is undetermined. V shed 1 base and J shed 3 bases, with 9 bases lying between them. Germline V gene sequence: CDR1 SGHAT, CDR2 FQNNGV. The CDR3 is 14 residues long. The CDR3, as DNA: TGTGCCAGCAGCTTAGGAAGCGGGTACTATGGCTACACCTTC. This sequence encodes CASSLGSGYYGYTF. Using reference TRBV11-2 and TRBJ1-2 for the parts outside the CDR3, the full variable domain is EAGVAQSPRYKIIEKRQSVAFWCNPISGHATLYWYQQILGQGPKLLIQFQNNGVVDDSQLPKDRFSAERLKGVDSTLKIQPAKLEDSAVYLCASSLGSGYYGYTFGSGTRLTVV.

The chain uses TRBV7-2 and TRBJ1-5; no clear D. The CDR3 spans 15 residues. V was cut by 7 bases and J by 3 bases, with 16 bases left in between. Germline CDR1 reads SGHTA; CDR2 reads FQGNSA. The CDR3: CASTLTGSLNQPQHF. The CDR3 nucleotides read TGTGCCAGCACGCTGACCGGGTCGCTCAATCAGCCCCAGCATTTT.

The chain carries TRBV3-1 (or the pseudogene TRBV3-2) and TRBJ2-5; no clear D gene. This CDR3 is built from 11 residues. Between the trimmed V and J ends, which lost 5 bases and 6 bases, there was a span of 7 bases. CDR1 LGHDT and CDR2 YNNKEL come from the germline V gene (reference sequence). The CDR3: CASSRDQTQYF. In DNA, the CDR3 is TGTGCCAGCAGCAGAGATCAGACCCAGTACTTC.

The chain couples TRBV5-5 to TRBJ2-7; TRBD1 aligns across 7 bases. Unmatched junction bases numbered 5, after V lost 0 bases and J lost 5 bases. The CDR3 extends over 14 amino acids. CDR1 is SGHKS and CDR2 is YYEKEE in the germline V gene (reference sequence). The CDR3 region has the DNA TGTGCCAGCAGCTTGGGTCAGGGGGACGACGAGCAGTACGTC. It translates to CASSLGQGDDEQYV.

The chain uses TRBV3-1 (or the pseudogene TRBV3-2) and TRBJ2-7, with 13 bases identical to TRBD2. Germline trimming cut 3 bases from V and 5 bases from J; bases unmatched to any gene: 7. The CDR3 has 16 residues. CDR1 is LGHDT, CDR2 YNNKEL, per germline (reference sequence). The CDR3 DNA reads TGTGCCAGCAGCCACCGGACTAGCGGGAGACCTCACGAGCAGTACTTC. Residues: CASSHRTSGRPHEQYF.

V is TRBV11-2 and J is TRBJ2-3, with a weak D call TRBD2 (6 bases). The V end lost 5 bases, the J end lost 3 bases, and 15 bases lay between the germline ends. Germline CDR1 SGHAT, CDR2 FQNNGV. The CDR3 is made up of 15 amino acids. The CDR3, as DNA: TGTGCCAGCAGCCCCGTTGGCGGGACGACAGATACGCAGTATTTT. Its translation is CASSPVGGTTDTQYF.

This clone was counted only a few times. This sequence joins TRBV2 and TRBJ1-1; D is possibly TRBD1 (6 bases). The V end lost 3 bases, the J end lost 2 bases, and 16 bases lay between the germline ends. This CDR3 has 16 amino acids. The germline CDR1 and CDR2 sequences are SNHLY and FYNNEI. The CDR3 region is CASSDGPDRVNTEAFF. The CDR3 DNA follows: TGTGCCAGCAGTGATGGACCGGACAGAGTAAACACTGAAGCTTTCTTT. Using reference TRBV2 and TRBJ1-1 for the parts outside the CDR3, the full variable domain is EPEVTQTPSHQVTQMGQEVILRCVPISNHLYFYWYRQILGQKVEFLVSFYNNEISEKSEIFDDQFSVERPDGSNFTLKIRSTKLEDSAMYFCASSDGPDRVNTEAFFGQGTRLTVV.

The chain links TRBV5-5 to TRBJ2-2; D may be TRBD1 (6 bases). Germline lookup yields CDR1 SGHKS and CDR2 YYEKEE (reference sequence). The V end lost 5 bases, the J end lost 5 bases, and 13 bases lay between the germline ends. The CDR3 runs 14 residues. The DNA for the CDR3 is TGTGCCAGCAGGACATCACAGGGAACCGGGGAGCTGTTTTTT. Protein product: CASRTSQGTGELFF.

The V and J genes are TRBV5-6 and TRBJ1-2, with D uncertain. Deletions cut 3 bases from V and 2 bases from J, with 5 bases between. Germline V gene sequence: CDR1 SGHDT, CDR2 YYEEEE. The CDR3 runs 12 residues. The CDR3 nucleotides are TGTGCCAGCAGCTCGGGGAACTATGGCTACACCTTC. Translation gives CASSSGNYGYTF.

This clone was counted only a few times. This chain uses TRBV7-9 with TRBJ2-2; D unresolved. This CDR3 contains 18 residues. Germline loops: CDR1 SEHNR, CDR2 FQNEAQ (reference sequence). V lost 3 bases and J 1 base, leaving 18 bases between the germline ends. CDR3 sequence (DNA): TGTGCCAGCAGCTTTGGCTTCGATCGGAGTTTGAACACCGGGGAGCTGTTTTTT. Its protein product is CASSFGFDRSLNTGELFF. The full variable domain, rest sourced from reference TRBV7-9 and TRBJ2-2, is DTGVSQNPRHKITKRGQNVTFRCDPISEHNRLYWYRQTLGQGPEFLTYFQNEAQLEKSRLLSDRFSAERPKGSFSTLEIQRTEQGDSAMYLCASSFGFDRSLNTGELFFGEGSRLTVL.

V gene TRBV3-1 (or the pseudogene TRBV3-2) combines with J gene TRBJ1-1; tentative D call: TRBD1 (6 bases). CDR1 and CDR2 from the germline V gene are LGHDT and YNNKEL (reference sequence). This CDR3 spans 14 amino acids. Trimming stripped 1 base from V and 4 bases from J, with 10 bases between. The CDR3 DNA sequence: TGTGCCAGCAGCCAAGTCCAAGGGGGCACTGAAGCTTTCTTT. Amino acid sequence: CASSQVQGGTEAFF.

This chain connects TRBV6-5 to TRBJ2-7; a weak D match, TRBD1 (8 bases). The CDR3 runs to 15 residues. V was shortened by 7 bases and J by 0 bases, with 16 bases between the two germline ends. In germline, CDR1 is MNHEY, CDR2 SVGAGI. CDR3 region: CASMGGTGSSYEQYV. The DNA of the CDR3 is TGTGCCAGCATGGGGGGGACAGGAAGCTCCTACGAGCAGTACGTC.

The rearrangement uses TRBV5-6 and TRBJ2-2; D gene ambiguous. Trimming removed 4 bases at V and 4 bases at J, with 8 bases between. This CDR3 is 13 amino acids long. Germline CDR1 and CDR2: SGHDT and YYEEEE. The DNA for the CDR3 is TGTGCCAGCAGCGCGGATCGCACCGGGGAGCTGTTTTTT. Translated, it gives CASSADRTGELFF.

The chain recombines TRBV5-1 with TRBJ2-7; D unclear. This CDR3 spans 13 amino acids. The V gene lost 4 bases and the J gene lost 3 bases, with 11 bases spanning the gap. Germline CDR1 is SGHRS and CDR2 is YFSETQ. The CDR3 sequence is CASSTSGGYEQYF. CDR3 DNA sequence: TGCGCCAGCAGCACCTCCGGCGGCTACGAGCAGTACTTC.

This clone was detected once. This chain joins TRBV5-1 and TRBJ2-7; D gene ambiguous. The CDR3 is 14 amino acids. CDR1 SGHRS and CDR2 YFSETQ come from the germline V gene. V gave up 0 bases and J gave up 6 bases, with 13 bases separating them. CDR3 region: CASSLGDSHVEQYF. The CDR3 nucleotides are TGCGCCAGCAGCTTGGGTGACTCCCACGTCGAGCAGTACTTC. The variable domain in full, completed from reference TRBV5-1 and TRBJ2-7, reads KAGVTQTPRYLIKTRGQQVTLSCSPISGHRSVSWYQQTPGQGLQFLFEYFSETQRNKGNFPGRFSGRQFSNSRSEMNVSTLELGDSALYLCASSLGDSHVEQYFGPGTRLTVT.

The gene calls are TRBV6-5 and TRBJ2-1; weak D call: TRBD2 (5 bases). From germline, CDR1 is MNHEY and CDR2 SVGAGI. Between the trimmed V and J ends, which lost 2 bases and 6 bases, there was a span of 14 bases. This CDR3 has 15 residues. The CDR3 DNA follows: TGTGCCAGCAGTTACGGAGGAGACTCGTTCAATGAGCAGTTCTTC. This encodes CASSYGGDSFNEQFF.

The rearrangement uses TRBV7-6 and TRBJ1-2; TRBD1 matches at 9 bases. CDR3 size: 17 residues. J lost 3 bases, V lost 3 bases, and 11 bases had no gene match. Germline CDR1 SGHVS, CDR2 FNYEAQ. The CDR3 protein is CASSFRYRGRRDYGYTF. CDR3 nucleotide sequence: TGTGCCAGCAGCTTTAGGTACAGGGGGCGCCGGGACTATGGCTACACCTTC.

The chain has TRBV5-1 and TRBJ1-1, with 7 bases aligning to TRBD1. V shed 5 bases, J shed 5 bases, and the junction held 6 bases outside the gene matches. Germline-derived CDR1 and CDR2 are SGHRS and YFSETQ. The CDR3 contains 13 residues. CDR3 in amino acids: CASSNRGVTEAFF. In DNA, the CDR3 is TGCGCCAGCAGTAACAGGGGAGTTACTGAAGCTTTCTTT. Full variable domain (missing parts from reference TRBV5-1 and TRBJ1-1): KAGVTQTPRYLIKTRGQQVTLSCSPISGHRSVSWYQQTPGQGLQFLFEYFSETQRNKGNFPGRFSGRQFSNSRSEMNVSTLELGDSALYLCASSNRGVTEAFFGQGTRLTVV.

In its sample, this clone was seen once. The V and J genes are TRBV11-2 and TRBJ2-1; 13 bases line up with TRBD2. CDR1 is SGHAT, CDR2 FQNNGV, per germline. The J segment lost 4 bases and the V segment lost 3 bases, leaving 3 bases of the junction unmatched. The length of the CDR3 is 16 residues. This CDR3 is CASSFLGLAGYNEQFF. In DNA, the CDR3 is TGTGCCAGCAGCTTTCTGGGACTAGCGGGGTACAATGAGCAGTTCTTC.

V and J are TRBV27 and TRBJ1-2; 7 nucleotides agree with TRBD1. Germline lookup yields CDR1 MNHEY and CDR2 SMNVEV (reference sequence). The CDR3 consists of 13 residues. The trim removed 5 bases at V and 2 bases at J, leaving 2 bases unmatched. The CDR3 sequence: CASSPGGNYGYTF. In DNA, the CDR3 is TGTGCCAGCAGTCCAGGGGGAAACTATGGCTACACCTTC.

The rearrangement uses TRBV5-4 and TRBJ2-1; D is uncertain. CDR1 and CDR2 (germline): SGHNT, YYREEE (reference sequence). V was trimmed by 0 bases and J by 4 bases, leaving 5 bases between them. The CDR3 extends over 13 amino acids. CDR3 protein: CASSLGLYNEQFF. The CDR3 DNA sequence: TGTGCCAGCAGCTTGGGACTTTACAATGAGCAGTTCTTC.

The gene calls are TRBV7-2 and TRBJ2-1, with D unclear. The CDR3 has 13 residues. Trimming shortened V by 1 base and J by 8 bases, and 9 bases separated the two germline ends. Germline lookup yields CDR1 SGHTA and CDR2 FQGNSA. For the CDR3, the DNA is TGTGCCAGCAGCTTAGGGCTCACCGATGAGCAGTTCTTC. Its translation is CASSLGLTDEQFF.

This rearrangement joins TRBV7-9 to TRBJ2-3; 12 bases are a match to TRBD1. CDR3 length: 16 amino acids. Germline loops: CDR1 SEHNR, CDR2 FQNEAQ (reference sequence). V was pared by 5 bases and J by 9 bases, with 12 bases of the junction left unmatched. CDR3 protein: CASSVRVRDRGQTQYF. CDR3 bases: TGTGCCAGCAGCGTTCGTGTCCGGGACAGGGGGCAAACGCAGTATTTT.

V usage is TRBV12-3 or TRBV12-4 and J usage is TRBJ1-2, with D perhaps matching TRBD1 (6 bases). The CDR3 loop spans 11 amino acids. V lost 6 bases to trimming and J lost 8 bases, with 10 bases between them. The CDR3 sequence is CASSRGSGYTF. CDR3 bases: TGTGCCAGCAGCAGGGGAAGCGGCTACACCTTC.

The chain recombines TRBV7-8 with TRBJ2-1; the match to TRBD2 covers 14 bases. The CDR3 consists of 16 residues. J was trimmed by 9 bases and V by 5 bases; bases with no gene match: 9. Germline CDR1 and CDR2: SGHVS and FQNEAQ. DNA for the CDR3: TGTGCCAGCAGCCCCTTGGGGGGACTAGCGGGAGTTGAGCAGTTCTTC. It yields the protein CASSPLGGLAGVEQFF.

The chain uses TRBV19 and TRBJ1-1; 8 positions agree with TRBD1. V lost 5 bases and J lost 4; bases outside the gene matches: 9. The germline gives CDR1 LNHDA, CDR2 SQIVND (reference sequence). This CDR3 spans 15 amino acids. CDR3 coding DNA: TGTGCCAGTAGTGCCAGGACAGGGACGGGCACTGAAGCTTTCTTT. Residues: CASSARTGTGTEAFF.

The chain has TRBV4-2 and TRBJ2-3; a possible D gene is TRBD1 (5 bases). With 4 bases removed from V and 4 bases from J, the gap between germline ends came to 15 bases. Germline V gene sequence: CDR1 LGHNA, CDR2 YNFKEQ. The CDR3 contains 15 residues. CDR3 sequence reads: CASSLNQGRSDTQYF. The DNA for the CDR3 is TGTGCCAGCAGCCTGAACCAGGGTCGGTCAGATACGCAGTATTTT.